This entry concerns a single TCR beta chain. Its antigen remains unknown. This record comes from a study of regulatory T cells in long-lasting Graves disease. Time point reported: newly diagnosed GD, antithyroid drugs for less than 3 months. PBMC-derived RNA was used for the TCR library. Germline CDR1 reads DFQATT; CDR2 reads SNEGSKA (reference sequence). V was cut by 3 bases and J by 5 bases, with 10 bases left in between. The length of the CDR3 is 13 residues. Through Arm-PCR of CDR3 regions and iRepertoire HTBI primers, TCR beta libraries were built. One entry per CDR3 protein results from TCRdb running MiXCR on the multiplex PCR reads. The sample has roughly 250,000 distinct CDR3 sequences, approximately 18% seen once. Overall study findings and caveats: Limited sample numbers may have lowered accuracy.

These data are also associated with another study on T cells in Graves' hyperthyroidism and ophthalmopathy. From that study: Diagnoses were established using clinical symptoms, serum thyroxine and TRAb, thyroid ultrasound and orbital computed tomography.

This sequence joins TRBV20-1 and TRBJ1-4; TRBD1 is a possible D gene (6 bases). This TCR came from a woman in her twenties or thirties with Graves disease. The sequencing here drew on peripheral blood mononuclear cells (PBMCs), taken at new diagnosis, from a patient treated with antithyroid drugs. CDR3 sequence (DNA): TGCAGTGCTAGTCGTGACAGGAATGAAAAACTGTTTTTT. Amino acids: CSASRDRNEKLFF.